This T cell receptor beta chain comes out of a study of blood T cell repertoires in COVID-19. TCRdb's table, derived via immunoSEQ multiplex PCR, lists solely in-frame clones and lacks some. The sample lists 320,000 or so clones, around 90% occurring once. CDR1 is SGHRS, CDR2 YFSETQ, per germline. The CDR3 spans 18 residues. Trimming stripped 4 bases from V and 2 bases from J, with 19 bases between. The recovered donors of Cohort 3 showed two negative PCRs, clearance, or symptom resolution. This chain connects TRBV5-1 to TRBJ2-6; possible D gene TRBD1, 5 bases. The TCR sequence derives from a man aged 25 to 40 who had recovered from COVID-19. The sample comprised PBMCs or T cells enriched from blood (not recorded which). The CDR3 DNA is TGCGCCAGCAGCCAGGACCCAGGGAAGTTTCCTGGGGCCAACGTCCTGACTTTC. As protein: CASSQDPGKFPGANVLTF.